Following are 7 T cell receptor beta chains from one sample sequenced in a study of patients and donors after allogeneic stem cell transplantation. MiXCR, run by TCRdb on the RT-PCR reads, gives a single entry per CDR3 protein. The sample has about a million distinct CDR3 sequences; more than 15% are singletons. Sequences were obtained from blood, either unsorted or a sorted T cell fraction (not recorded which). These receptors were obtained from a human donor who was either an allogeneic HSCT recipient or a stem cell or donor lymphocyte infusion donor (not recorded which). It is not recorded whose cells these are; they may come from a transplant donor.

The CDR3 protein is CASSLLLADSTDTQYF. CDR3 coding DNA: TGTGCCAGCAGTTTATTACTAGCGGACAGCACAGATACGCAGTATTTT. V and J are TRBV27 and TRBJ2-3; TRBD2 agrees at 8 bases. The trim removed 1 base at V and 0 bases at J, leaving 3 bases unmatched. The CDR3 contains 16 residues. Germline values: CDR1 MNHEY, CDR2 SMNVEV (reference sequence).

The rearrangement joins TRBV7-8 to TRBJ2-1; D not certain. Trimming cost V 2 bases and J 6 bases, with 11 bases left between them. The germline V gene has CDR1 SGHVS and CDR2 FQNEAQ. There are 14 residues in the CDR3. The CDR3 reads CASSLSVSGNEQFF. The CDR3, as DNA: TGTGCCAGCAGCTTATCGGTATCAGGCAATGAGCAGTTCTTC.

The V and J genes are TRBV28 and TRBJ2-7; 9 nucleotides agree with TRBD2. V dropped 5 bases and J dropped 0; count of bases not matched to a gene: 5. Germline values: CDR1 MDHEN, CDR2 SYDVKM. The CDR3 sequence is 15 residues long. The CDR3 loop reads CASSLAGRGSYEQYF. Written as DNA, the CDR3 is TGTGCCAGCAGTCTAGCGGGACGGGGCTCCTACGAGCAGTACTTC.

The V call is TRBV11-3, the J call TRBJ2-5; D remains ambiguous. Germline CDR1 reads SGHNT; CDR2 reads YENEEA. V was clipped by 8 bases and J by 4 bases, with 20 bases between them. There are 15 residues in the CDR3. CDR3 coding DNA: TGTGCCAGCGTGGGCGAGCCCCTTGCAGGAGAGACCCAGTACTTC. This encodes CASVGEPLAGETQYF.

The V gene is TRBV11-2, the J gene TRBJ2-1, with unresolved D. The CDR3 has 13 amino acids. The germline CDR1 and CDR2 sequences are SGHAT and FQNNGV. V was shortened by 1 base and J by 6 bases, with 7 bases between the two germline ends. The CDR3 protein is CASSLVYPNEQFF. CDR3 sequence (DNA): TGTGCCAGCAGCTTAGTATATCCCAATGAGCAGTTCTTC.

This clonotype was detected a few times. The chain joins TRBV7-3 to TRBJ1-6; D is possibly TRBD1 (5 bases). From germline, CDR1 is SGHTA and CDR2 FQGTGA. Between the trimmed V and J ends, which lost 4 bases and 0 bases, there was a span of 13 bases. The CDR3 has 17 amino acids. CDR3 nucleotide sequence: TGTGCCAGCAGCTGGGGGGAAGGGAGCTCCTATAATTCACCCCTCCACTTT. Translation gives CASSWGEGSSYNSPLHF.

The rearrangement joins TRBV6-5 to TRBJ2-5, with TRBD1 matching over 7 bases. The V segment lost 4 bases and the J segment 2 bases; nucleotides outside the gene matches: 4. The CDR3 is made up of 14 amino acids. CDR1 is MNHEY and CDR2 is SVGAGI in the germline V gene. CDR3 protein: CASSFTGAQETQYF. Here the CDR3 DNA reads TGTGCCAGCAGTTTCACAGGGGCTCAAGAGACCCAGTACTTC.